This entry features one T cell receptor beta chain sequence. The antigen is not known. The sample originates from a study of T cell repertoires in cytomegalovirus infection. The wider study: The authors used CMV epitopes that were HLA-C-restricted (recently identified) and HLA-B-restricted (well studied). Through public TCR beta signatures, both CMV infection and matching HLA type were indicated. Study findings and constraints: Predominance within the ex vivo response was attributable to HLA-C-restricted CMV-specific TCR beta clonotypes.

V was trimmed by 5 bases and J by 2 bases, leaving 15 bases between them. This CDR3 is 15 amino acids long. Per the germline V gene, CDR1 is MGHRA and CDR2 is YSYEKL. In TCRdb, the reads were re-called with MiXCR into one record per CDR3 protein. Among about 920,000 distinct CDR3 sequences listed, around 32% were seen once. This receptor was identified in a human donor in good health (CMV status not recorded). Some clones in this sample may be carry-over from other donors' samples. The genes are TRBV4-1 and TRBJ2-5, with D possibly TRBD1 on 6 matching bases. This specimen was cultured CD8+ T cells from PBMCs, taken from culture after CMV antigen stimulation. CDR3 DNA sequence: TGCGCCAGCAGCTCGGGGACAAGCCTACAAGAGACCCAGTACTTC. This encodes CASSSGTSLQETQYF.